The next 11 T cell receptor beta chains were all read from a single sample in a study of cytotoxic CD8 clonotypes in ibrutinib-treated CLL. Libraries were prepared by immunoSEQ multiplex PCR; TCRdb keeps only in-frame clonotypes and omits some of them. The table shows about 130,000 clones, with 75% to 90% occurring only once. The material sequenced was PBMCs, taken after 24 months of ibrutinib treatment. Receptors were obtained from a human donor with chronic lymphocytic leukemia.

This clone appeared a single time. The V and J genes are TRBV18 and TRBJ1-2; 9 bases line up with TRBD1. Germline CDR1 and CDR2: KGHSH and LQKENI. Trimming at V came to 3 bases and at J to 0 bases, leaving 8 bases not matched to a gene. The CDR3 spans 17 residues. CDR3 sequence: CASSPIGTGKSNYGYTF. Written as DNA, the CDR3 is TGTGCCAGCTCACCTATAGGGACAGGGAAATCTAACTATGGCTACACCTTC.

This clone was recorded once. The chain joins TRBV28 to TRBJ1-1; tentative D call: TRBD1 (5 bases). CDR1 is MDHEN and CDR2 is SYDVKM in the germline V gene. V was shortened by 5 bases and J by 1 base, with 20 bases between the two germline ends. This CDR3 contains 17 residues. The CDR3 sequence: CASSEPTTVNKNTEAFF. In DNA form, the CDR3 reads TGTGCCAGCAGTGAACCAACGACAGTTAACAAGAACACTGAAGCTTTCTTT.

The rearrangement joins TRBV18 to TRBJ1-4; tentatively, D is TRBD1 (5 bases). CDR1 KGHSH and CDR2 LQKENI come from the germline V gene. Between the trimmed V and J ends, which lost 3 bases and 5 bases, there was a span of 13 bases. CDR3 length equals 15 residues. The CDR3 region has the DNA TGTGCCAGCTCACCTTACCGGGACGGGAATGAAAAACTGTTTTTT. This encodes CASSPYRDGNEKLFF.

Only a few counts were recorded for this clone. The CDR3 coding sequence is TGCGCCAGCAGCCGGCTTATGGGGGTTAGCACAGATACGCAGTATTTT. Its translation: CASSRLMGVSTDTQYF. The chain links TRBV4-3 to TRBJ2-3; D may be TRBD1 or TRBD2 (5 bases each). Germline V gene data show CDR1 as LGHNA and CDR2 as YSLEER. Trimming pared 4 bases from V and 0 bases from J, leaving 14 bases between. This CDR3 is 16 amino acids long.

The table lists this clone with a few counts. The CDR3 sequence: CASRPGGSSTEAFF. The CDR3 nucleotides are TGCGCCAGCAGGCCCGGGGGAAGTAGCACTGAAGCTTTCTTT. This chain links TRBV10-2 with TRBJ1-1, with D perhaps matching TRBD1 (5 bases). The CDR3 runs to 14 residues. Trimming took off 6 bases at V and 4 bases at J, with 15 bases between the two ends. Germline CDR1 is WSHSY and CDR2 is SAAADI.

The genes are TRBV27 and TRBJ2-5; D is undetermined. The V gene lost 2 bases and the J gene lost 6 bases, with 10 bases spanning the gap. CDR1 is MNHEY, CDR2 SMNVEV, per germline (reference sequence). There are 13 residues in the CDR3. CDR3 sequence: CASSLGPLKTQYF. The CDR3 region has the DNA TGTGCCAGCAGTTTAGGGCCTTTAAAGACCCAGTACTTC.

The genes are TRBV29-1 and TRBJ1-2; TRBD1 aligns across 7 bases. The CDR3 length is 13 residues. J was trimmed by 0 bases and V by 6 bases; bases with no gene match: 4. Looked up from germline, CDR1 is SQVTM and CDR2 is ANQGSEA. The CDR3 bases are TGCAGCGTCCCCGGGACAGCTAACTATGGCTACACCTTC. Translating it yields CSVPGTANYGYTF.

V usage is TRBV19 and J usage is TRBJ1-2; D gene uncertain. The CDR3 is 15 amino acids. CDR1 LNHDA and CDR2 SQIVND come from the germline V gene (reference sequence). With 0 bases removed from V and 1 base from J, the gap between germline ends came to 9 bases. DNA of the CDR3: TGTGCCAGTAGTATAGATCCGGATCTTAACTATGGCTACACCTTC. Encoded protein: CASSIDPDLNYGYTF.

CDR3 sequence reads: CASRFSVDGNQPQHF. The CDR3 bases are TGCGCCAGCAGATTTAGCGTGGACGGGAATCAGCCCCAGCATTTT. The rearrangement links TRBV5-1 to TRBJ1-5; D is unresolved. The CDR3 consists of 15 residues. Germline CDR1 SGHRS, CDR2 YFSETQ. V was shortened by 5 bases and J by 4 bases, with 16 bases between the two germline ends.

The chain has TRBV6-1 and TRBJ1-6; TRBD1 matches 7 bases. Unmatched junction bases numbered 7, after V lost 6 bases and J lost 8 bases. The germline V gene encodes CDR1 MNHNS and CDR2 SASEGT. The CDR3 spans 14 residues. The CDR3 DNA sequence: TGTGCCAGCAGGACGACAGGGTTCCATTCACCCCTCCACTTT. Residues: CASRTTGFHSPLHF.

V and J are TRBV2 and TRBJ2-3; 9 positions match TRBD2. V lost 2 bases, J lost 1 base, and 7 bases stayed unmatched. Germline V gene data show CDR1 as SNHLY and CDR2 as FYNNEI. This CDR3 comprises 17 residues. CDR3 in amino acids: CASSEQPSGIRTDTQYF. In DNA form, the CDR3 reads TGTGCCAGCAGTGAACAGCCTAGCGGGATTCGCACAGATACGCAGTATTTT.